This T cell receptor beta chain was profiled in a study of early T cells in non-severe SARS-CoV-2 infection. Study details: The authors sequenced bulk RNA from unsorted whole blood, leaving chains unpaired.

CDR1 DFQATT and CDR2 SNEGSKA come from the germline V gene (reference sequence). The V gene lost 3 bases and the J gene lost 1 base, with 12 bases spanning the gap. CDR3 length: 14 residues. Molecules of cDNA were individually given unique molecular identifiers that were attached to them. MiXCR, applied by TCRdb to the 5' RACE reads, yields one record per CDR3 protein. The table includes approximately 35,000 distinct CDR3 sequences, approximately 6% detected once. Study-level results: There was a bias toward anti-spike CD8 responses in VDJdb matching, which missed private and CD4 specificities.

This clonotype was observed many times. Its antigen remains unidentified. Sequences were obtained from whole blood. J is TRBJ2-5 and V is TRBV20-1, with a possible D match to TRBD2 (7 bases). The TCR originated in an adult who was a healthcare worker with PCR-confirmed SARS-CoV-2 infection or an uninfected control (not recorded which). This CDR3 is CSASKRGAQETQYF. CDR3 bases: TGCAGTGCTAGTAAACGGGGGGCCCAAGAGACCCAGTACTTC.